A selection of T cell receptor beta chains follows, all from one sample in a study of T cells in Graves' hyperthyroidism and ophthalmopathy. TCRdb re-derived calls from the multiplex PCR reads in MiXCR, one entry per CDR3 protein. Found here are 700,000 to 850,000 distinct CDR3 sequences, around 40% of them singletons; the top ten hold less than 35%. Sequenced: blood. Receptor source: a woman aged 40 to 50 with Graves' hyperthyroidism. Both conserved end residues are part of each CDR3. Each record gives: J gene, D gene, clone size, V gene, CDR3 DNA, CDR3 protein. The D gene is left open where the match is weak. Only some rows state a clone size, as once, few, many or a class for expanded clones.

j_gene: TRBJ1-3
d_gene: .
abundance: many
v_gene: TRBV2
CDR3nt: TGTGCCAGCAGTGAAGGTGGGGGGATGAATGCTGGAAACACCATATATTTT
CDR3aa: CASSEGGGMNAGNTIYF

j_gene: TRBJ2-2
d_gene: .
abundance: few
v_gene: TRBV6-5
CDR3nt: TGTGCCAGCAGGAGGGGGATCGGGGAGCTGTTTTTT
CDR3aa: CASRRGIGELFF

j_gene: TRBJ1-2
d_gene: .
abundance: few
v_gene: TRBV2
CDR3nt: TGTGCCAGCAGCGGTGGTGGGGATCGCTACACCTTC
CDR3aa: CASSGGGDRYTF

j_gene: TRBJ1-4
d_gene: .
abundance: many
v_gene: TRBV7-3
CDR3nt: TGTGCCAGCAGCATACGGATCTCAACTAATGAAAAACTGTTTTTT
CDR3aa: CASSIRISTNEKLFF

j_gene: TRBJ1-1
d_gene: .
abundance: many
v_gene: TRBV19
CDR3nt: TGTGCCAGTAGCATCACCCCCCCGACGTACGAGGTAAACACTGAAGCTTTCTTT
CDR3aa: CASSITPPTYEVNTEAFF

j_gene: TRBJ2-5
d_gene: TRBD1
abundance: many
v_gene: TRBV20-1
CDR3nt: TGCAGTGCTAGAGCAGGGGGCTGGGAGACCCAGTACTTC
CDR3aa: CSARAGGWETQYF

j_gene: TRBJ1-1
d_gene: TRBD1
abundance: .
v_gene: TRBV3-1
CDR3nt: TGTGCCAGCAGCCGGGGACAGGGGGCGTCGGAAGCTTTCTTT
CDR3aa: CASSRGQGASEAFF

j_gene: TRBJ1-3
d_gene: .
abundance: .
v_gene: TRBV4-3
CDR3nt: TGCGCCAGCAGCCAAGGACCCCACCGTAGCTCTGGAAACACCATATATTTT
CDR3aa: CASSQGPHRSSGNTIYF

j_gene: TRBJ2-7
d_gene: .
abundance: many
v_gene: TRBV19
CDR3nt: TGTGCCAGTAGTCGGCAGACGGCCTACGAGCAGTACTTC
CDR3aa: CASSRQTAYEQYF

j_gene: TRBJ1-2
d_gene: TRBD1
abundance: .
v_gene: TRBV10-3
CDR3nt: TGTGCCATCATAAATCCGGGACAGGGCTATGGCTACACCTTC
CDR3aa: CAIINPGQGYGYTF

j_gene: TRBJ1-2
d_gene: TRBD1
abundance: .
v_gene: TRBV6-5
CDR3nt: TGTGCCAGCAGTTACAGGACAGGGATCTATGGCTACACCTTC
CDR3aa: CASSYRTGIYGYTF

j_gene: TRBJ2-7
d_gene: .
abundance: many
v_gene: TRBV7-9
CDR3nt: TGTGCCAGCAGCCATCCTGACAGTTATTCCTACGAGCAGTACTTC
CDR3aa: CASSHPDSYSYEQYF

j_gene: TRBJ2-5
d_gene: .
abundance: many
v_gene: TRBV10-1
CDR3nt: TGCGCCAGCAGTCCCCAGCTCCAAGAGACCCAGTACTTC
CDR3aa: CASSPQLQETQYF

j_gene: TRBJ2-7
d_gene: .
abundance: few
v_gene: TRBV5-1
CDR3nt: TGCGCCAGCAGCTCCGGGGACGAGAACCGCGAGCAGTACTTC
CDR3aa: CASSSGDENREQYF

j_gene: TRBJ1-5
d_gene: .
abundance: .
v_gene: TRBV10-3
CDR3nt: TGTGCTCGGTCGGCAGGGCAGCCCCAGCATTTT
CDR3aa: CARSAGQPQHF

j_gene: TRBJ2-2
d_gene: .
abundance: many
v_gene: TRBV7-2
CDR3nt: TGTGCCAGCAGCTTATACGTGGGCGGGGAGCTGTTTTTT
CDR3aa: CASSLYVGGELFF

j_gene: TRBJ2-7
d_gene: .
abundance: .
v_gene: TRBV7-9
CDR3nt: TGTGCCAGCAGCAGACCGGGGTATTCCAACGAGCAGTACTTC
CDR3aa: CASSRPGYSNEQYF

j_gene: TRBJ1-2
d_gene: .
abundance: once
v_gene: TRBV6-6
CDR3nt: TGTGCCAGCAGTTACGTGGGTTATGGCTACACCTTC
CDR3aa: CASSYVGYGYTF

j_gene: TRBJ2-2
d_gene: .
abundance: many
v_gene: TRBV24-1
CDR3nt: TGTGCCACTGCGCATGGCACCGGGGAGCTGTTTTTT
CDR3aa: CATAHGTGELFF

j_gene: TRBJ2-2
d_gene: .
abundance: many
v_gene: TRBV19
CDR3nt: TGTGCCACCGCGGCCGGGGAGCTGTTTTTT
CDR3aa: CATAAGELFF

j_gene: TRBJ2-2
d_gene: TRBD1
abundance: .
v_gene: TRBV19
CDR3nt: TGTGCCAGTGGGGGGACAGGGGGTACCGGGGAGCTGTTTTTT
CDR3aa: CASGGTGGTGELFF

j_gene: TRBJ2-7
d_gene: .
abundance: .
v_gene: TRBV7-9
CDR3nt: TGTGCCAGCAGCTTAAACTATGGTTCCTACGAGCAGTACTTC
CDR3aa: CASSLNYGSYEQYF

j_gene: TRBJ1-4
d_gene: .
abundance: .
v_gene: TRBV7-2
CDR3nt: TGTGCCAGCAGTTCCCCCGCTTTAACTAATGAAAAACTGTTTTTT
CDR3aa: CASSSPALTNEKLFF

j_gene: TRBJ1-5
d_gene: .
abundance: .
v_gene: TRBV7-9
CDR3nt: TGTGCCAGCAGCTTAGACTACCGCCACGCTCAGCCCCAGCATTTT
CDR3aa: CASSLDYRHAQPQHF